This TCR beta chain was sequenced in a study of blood T cell repertoires in COVID-19. At the level of the study: The United States, Italy and Spain were the sources of the acute and convalescent COVID-19 samples.

Germline V gene lookup returns CDR1 LGHDT and CDR2 YNNKEL (reference sequence). The V and J ends lost 1 base and 4 bases respectively, with 19 bases between them. The CDR3 has 17 residues. In the original workflow: Nucleated cell counts were estimated from reference gene primer amplification. The assay was immunoSEQ multiplex PCR, and TCRdb's table has in-frame clones only and misses some. V and J calls and clone size are as listed in that table; D and trimming were resolved from the DNA. This sample has some 130,000 clones; around 82% occur once, and the top ten carry approximately 13%. The TCR comes from a woman in her twenties or thirties who had recovered from COVID-19. The sample consisted of peripheral blood. This sequence joins TRBV3-1 (or the pseudogene TRBV3-2) and TRBJ1-2, with D hard to call. The CDR3 loop is CASSQGSDSRRGYGYTF. The CDR3 DNA is TGTGCCAGCAGCCAAGGAAGCGACTCCCGGCGGGGCTATGGCTACACCTTC.